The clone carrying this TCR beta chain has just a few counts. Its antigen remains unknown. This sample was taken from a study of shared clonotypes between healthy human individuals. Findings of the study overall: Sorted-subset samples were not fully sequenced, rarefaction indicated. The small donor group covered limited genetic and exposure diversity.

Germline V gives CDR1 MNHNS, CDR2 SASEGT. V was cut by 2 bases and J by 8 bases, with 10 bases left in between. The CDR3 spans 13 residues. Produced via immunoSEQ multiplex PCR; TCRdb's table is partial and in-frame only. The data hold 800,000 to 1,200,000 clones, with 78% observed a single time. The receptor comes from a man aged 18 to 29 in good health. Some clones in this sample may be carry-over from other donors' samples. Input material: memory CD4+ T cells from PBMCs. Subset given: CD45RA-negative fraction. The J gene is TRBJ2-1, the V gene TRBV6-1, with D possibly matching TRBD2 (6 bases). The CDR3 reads CASSEWGGDEQFF. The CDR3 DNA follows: TGTGCCAGCAGTGAATGGGGAGGAGATGAGCAGTTCTTC.